Following are 14 T cell receptor beta chains from one sample sequenced in a study of blood T cell repertoires in COVID-19. TCRdb's copy holds only in-frame clones and misses some; the assay was immunoSEQ multiplex PCR. The profile shows 120,000 to 150,000 clones, 87% of them singletons. The sample comprised peripheral blood. These receptors all stem from a woman aged 45-60 years with active or convalescent COVID-19.

The chain couples TRBV5-6 to TRBJ1-6; D gene unclear. V was cut by 0 bases and J by 5 bases, with 12 bases left in between. Per germline, CDR1 SGHDT and CDR2 YYEEEE. CDR3 length: 16 amino acids. The CDR3 bases are TGTGCCAGCAGCTTGGTGCCAGGCCATAATAATTCACCCCTCCACTTT. Its translation is CASSLVPGHNNSPLHF.

This chain uses TRBV4-3 with TRBJ2-2, with D perhaps matching TRBD1 (6 bases). Germline V gene data show CDR1 as LGHNA and CDR2 as YSLEER. This CDR3 is built from 18 residues. The V end lost 3 bases, the J end lost 4 bases, and 21 bases lay between the germline ends. In nucleotides, the CDR3 is TGCGCCAGCAGCCAGCTCGGGGTGGGGGCGCTGGGCACCGGGGAGCTGTTTTTT. This translates into CASSQLGVGALGTGELFF.

This chain connects TRBV30 to TRBJ1-1; D uncertain. Germline values: CDR1 GTSNPN, CDR2 SVGIG (reference sequence). The CDR3 length is 15 residues. V lost 2 bases and J lost 0, with 13 bases in between. CDR3 protein: CAWSPKVQMNTEAFF. DNA of the CDR3: TGTGCCTGGAGTCCAAAGGTACAGATGAACACTGAAGCTTTCTTT.

This rearrangement joins TRBV7-2 to TRBJ1-2; D remains unclear. Deletions cut 4 bases from V and 3 bases from J, with 12 bases between. The CDR3 spans 14 residues. The germline V gene has CDR1 SGHTA and CDR2 FQGNSA. Here the CDR3 DNA reads TGTGCCAGCAGCTACTCTGCCGGGGACTATGGCTACACCTTC. It encodes CASSYSAGDYGYTF. Combining the CDR3 with reference TRBV7-2 and TRBJ1-2 gives the whole variable domain GAGVSQSPSNKVTEKGKDVELRCDPISGHTALYWYRQSLGQGLEFLIYFQGNSAPDKSGLPSDRFSAERTGGSVSTLTIQRTQQEDSAVYLCASSYSAGDYGYTFGSGTRLTVV.

This chain links TRBV19 with TRBJ1-1, with D tentatively TRBD1 (6 bases). Germline CDR1 is LNHDA and CDR2 is SQIVND (reference sequence). The CDR3 covers 14 residues. V dropped 10 bases and J dropped 4 bases, with 19 bases sitting between them. The CDR3 coding sequence is TGTGCCACCAAGATCTTACAGGGCTCCACTGAAGCTTTCTTT. This sequence encodes CATKILQGSTEAFF.

This clone appeared once. The chain has TRBV11-2 and TRBJ1-2, with D possibly matching TRBD1 (5 bases). This CDR3 has 13 amino acids. Per germline, CDR1 SGHAT and CDR2 FQNNGV. V lost 4 bases and J 4 bases, leaving 10 bases between the germline ends. CDR3 in DNA: TGTGCCAGCAGCTCAAACGGGGGCTATGGCTACACCTTC. It specifies CASSSNGGYGYTF. Complete variable domain (other parts from reference TRBV11-2 and TRBJ1-2): EAGVAQSPRYKIIEKRQSVAFWCNPISGHATLYWYQQILGQGPKLLIQFQNNGVVDDSQLPKDRFSAERLKGVDSTLKIQPAKLEDSAVYLCASSSNGGYGYTFGSGTRLTVV.

The chain combines TRBV9 with TRBJ1-1; D gene uncertain. CDR1 and CDR2 from the germline V gene are SGDLS and YYNGEE. The CDR3 runs 14 residues. V lost 1 base and J 2 bases, leaving 9 bases between the germline ends. CDR3 bases: TGTGCCAGCAGCGTAATTCCGGGAAACACTGAAGCTTTCTTT. Its translation is CASSVIPGNTEAFF.

The J gene is TRBJ1-3, the V gene TRBV24-1; a possible D gene is TRBD1 (5 bases). Germline CDR1 KGHDR, CDR2 SFDVKD. V gave up 3 bases and J gave up 2 bases, with 10 bases separating them. This CDR3 has 15 residues. CDR3 residues: CATSDAQGPGNTIYF. DNA for the CDR3: TGTGCCACCAGTGATGCCCAGGGTCCTGGAAACACCATATATTTT.

The chain couples TRBV29-1 to TRBJ2-2; TRBD1 might be the D (6 bases). Between the trimmed V and J ends, which lost 4 bases and 6 bases, there was a span of 12 bases. The CDR3 runs 13 residues. CDR1 and CDR2 from the germline V gene are SQVTM and ANQGSEA. CDR3 DNA sequence: TGCAGCGTTGGGGACATGTGGGCCGGGGAGCTGTTTTTT. Encoded protein: CSVGDMWAGELFF.

The genes are TRBV7-2 and TRBJ1-2; D is unresolved. Germline lookup yields CDR1 SGHTA and CDR2 FQGNSA. The CDR3 runs to 12 residues. V was trimmed by 0 bases and J by 10 bases, leaving 9 bases between them. The CDR3 DNA follows: TGTGCCAGCAGCTTAGCGCTCGGGATCTACACCTTC. Its translation: CASSLALGIYTF.

This chain joins TRBV2 and TRBJ2-3, with a tentative D call TRBD2 (6 bases). The germline gives CDR1 SNHLY, CDR2 FYNNEI. The CDR3 runs to 15 residues. V lost 4 bases, J lost 1 base, and 12 bases lay in between. CDR3 region: CASSGRGFGTDTQYF. The CDR3 region has the DNA TGTGCCAGCAGTGGGCGGGGCTTTGGCACAGATACGCAGTATTTT. Filled out from reference TRBV2 and TRBJ2-3, the complete variable domain reads EPEVTQTPSHQVTQMGQEVILRCVPISNHLYFYWYRQILGQKVEFLVSFYNNEISEKSEIFDDQFSVERPDGSNFTLKIRSTKLEDSAMYFCASSGRGFGTDTQYFGPGTRLTVL.

The V gene is TRBV18, the J gene TRBJ1-4; 9 bases agree with TRBD1. After removal of 2 bases from V and 7 bases from J, the junction contained 8 bases not matched to a gene. Germline loops: CDR1 KGHSH, CDR2 LQKENI. The CDR3 runs 16 residues. The CDR3 reads CASSPGPGQGSEKLFF. CDR3 bases: TGTGCCAGCTCACCAGGCCCGGGACAGGGTAGTGAAAAACTGTTTTTT. Variable domain in full (rest from reference TRBV18 and TRBJ1-4): NAGVMQNPRHLVRRRGQEARLRCSPMKGHSHVYWYRQLPEEGLKFMVYLQKENIIDESGMPKERFSAEFPKEGPSILRIQQVVRGDSAAYFCASSPGPGQGSEKLFFGSGTQLSVL.

V and J are TRBV2 and TRBJ2-7; 9 positions match TRBD2. V was clipped by 3 bases and J by 4 bases; unmatched bases: 7. Germline CDR1 SNHLY, CDR2 FYNNEI. The length of the CDR3 is 15 residues. CDR3 in amino acids: CASSDASGELYEQYF. The CDR3 nucleotides are TGTGCCAGCAGTGATGCTAGCGGGGAACTATACGAGCAGTACTTC.

The chain recombines TRBV7-9 with TRBJ2-2, with 8 bases identical to TRBD2. The CDR3 loop spans 16 amino acids. Looked up from germline, CDR1 is SEHNR and CDR2 is FQNEAQ (reference sequence). The J segment lost 1 base and the V segment lost 5 bases, leaving 6 bases of the junction unmatched. The CDR3 sequence: CASSPRTSWNTGELFF. The CDR3 region has the DNA TGTGCCAGCAGCCCAAGGACTAGCTGGAACACCGGGGAGCTGTTTTTT. Based on the CDR3 plus reference TRBV7-9 and TRBJ2-2, the full variable domain is DTGVSQNPRHKITKRGQNVTFRCDPISEHNRLYWYRQTLGQGPEFLTYFQNEAQLEKSRLLSDRFSAERPKGSFSTLEIQRTEQGDSAMYLCASSPRTSWNTGELFFGEGSRLTVL.